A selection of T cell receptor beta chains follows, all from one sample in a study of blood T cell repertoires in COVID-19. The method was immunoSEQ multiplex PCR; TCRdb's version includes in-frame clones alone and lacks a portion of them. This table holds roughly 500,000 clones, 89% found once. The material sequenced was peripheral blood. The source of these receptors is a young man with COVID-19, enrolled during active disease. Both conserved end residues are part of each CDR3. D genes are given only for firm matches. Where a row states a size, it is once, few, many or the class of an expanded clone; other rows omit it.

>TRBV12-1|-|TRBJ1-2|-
TGTGCCAGCAGCTTTGCGCAATCAGGACAGGAGAACTATGGCTACACCTTC
CASSFAQSGQENYGYTF
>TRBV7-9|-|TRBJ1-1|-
TGTGCCAGCAGCCCCTACCCGGGAAACACTGAAGCTTTCTTT
CASSPYPGNTEAFF
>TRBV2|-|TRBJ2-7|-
TGTGCCAGCAACGCGGGGAGAGGGGACGAGCAGTACTTC
CASNAGRGDEQYF
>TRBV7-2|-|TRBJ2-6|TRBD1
TGTGCCAGCAGCCTTAGACAGGGGCCTGGGGCCAACGTCCTGACTTTC
CASSLRQGPGANVLTF
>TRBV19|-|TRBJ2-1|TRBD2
TGTGCCAGTAGTACAACTAGCGGGAGGGCTAATGAGCAGTTCTTC
CASSTTSGRANEQFF
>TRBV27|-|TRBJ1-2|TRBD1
TGTGCCAGCAGTCCCATAGGACAGGGGTATGGCTACACCTTC
CASSPIGQGYGYTF
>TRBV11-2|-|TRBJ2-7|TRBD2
TGTGCCAGCAGCTTCCTGACTAGCGGGGGCGCTCCTCCCTACGAGCAGTACTTC
CASSFLTSGGAPPYEQYF
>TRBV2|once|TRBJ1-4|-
TGTGCCAGCAGTGAAGTGGCAGTCCTTAATGAAAAACTGTTTTTT
CASSEVAVLNEKLFF
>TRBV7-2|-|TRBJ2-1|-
TGTGCCAGCAGCTTAGAAGGACAATACAATGAGCAGTTCTTC
CASSLEGQYNEQFF
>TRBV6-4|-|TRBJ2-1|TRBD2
TGTGCCAGCAGCGCGAGCGGGGAGGCTTCGGGCAATGAGCAGTTCTTC
CASSASGEASGNEQFF
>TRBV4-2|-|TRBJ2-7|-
TGTGCCAGCAGCCAAGAATCGTATAGCGGCGAGCAGTACTTC
CASSQESYSGEQYF
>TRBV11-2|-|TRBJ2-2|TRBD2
TGTGCCAGCAGCACCGGACTAGCGGGAGCGGTCGGGGAGCTGTTTTTT
CASSTGLAGAVGELFF
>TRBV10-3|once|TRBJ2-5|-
TGTGCCATCAGTGATGTAGAACCCGAAGAGACCCAGTACTTC
CAISDVEPEETQYF
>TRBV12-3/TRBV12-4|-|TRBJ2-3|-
TGTGCCAGCAGTTCCCTAGCGTATACGCAGTATTTT
CASSSLAYTQYF
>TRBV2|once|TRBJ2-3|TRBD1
TGTGCCAGCCGGGACAGCTACACAGATACGCAGTATTTT
CASRDSYTDTQYF
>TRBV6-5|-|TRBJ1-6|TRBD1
TGTGCCAGCAGTCTACGACAGGGGCGGCATTCACCCCTCCACTTT
CASSLRQGRHSPLHF
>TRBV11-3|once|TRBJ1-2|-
TGTGCCAGCAGCTTCGGCGGGAACTATGGCTACACCTTC
CASSFGGNYGYTF
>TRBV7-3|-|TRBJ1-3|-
TGTGCCAGCAGCTTAACCCCCGGGGCTGGAAACACCATATATTTT
CASSLTPGAGNTIYF
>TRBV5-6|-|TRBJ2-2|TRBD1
TGTGCCAGCAGCTTGAGAGGGGGCGGCGGGGAGCTGTTTTTT
CASSLRGGGGELFF
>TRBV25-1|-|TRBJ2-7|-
TGTGCCAGCAGTGACCTACAGGGACCCGACGAGCAGTACTTC
CASSDLQGPDEQYF
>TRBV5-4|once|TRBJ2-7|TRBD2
TGTGCCAGCAGCCTACCGGGACTAGCGGGGGATTCCTACGAGCAGTACTTC
CASSLPGLAGDSYEQYF
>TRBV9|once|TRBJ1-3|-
TGTGCCAGCAGTCCAGACGGAGCTGGAAACACCATATATTTT
CASSPDGAGNTIYF
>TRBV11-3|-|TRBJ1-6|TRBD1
TGTGCCAGCAGCTTAGCCCATACAGGGGGCCGTAATTCACCCCTCCACTTT
CASSLAHTGGRNSPLHF
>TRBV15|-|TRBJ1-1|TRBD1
TGTGCCACCAGCAGAGCCGGGACAGGGTTCACTGAAGCTTTCTTT
CATSRAGTGFTEAFF
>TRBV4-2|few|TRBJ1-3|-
TGTGCCAGCAGCCAAGGCGGCAACCCGAGCTCTGGAAACACCATATATTTT
CASSQGGNPSSGNTIYF
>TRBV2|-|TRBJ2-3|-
TGTGCCAGCATAGAGGGCGTTTTAGATACGCAGTATTTT
CASIEGVLDTQYF
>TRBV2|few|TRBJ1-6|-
TGTGCCAGCAGGGACTACAGCAATAATTCACCCCTCCACTTT
CASRDYSNNSPLHF
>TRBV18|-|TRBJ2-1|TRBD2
TGTGCCAGCTCACCAGCCCAGCGGGGGCGGACGGAGCAGTTCTTC
CASSPAQRGRTEQFF
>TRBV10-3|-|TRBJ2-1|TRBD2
TGTGCCATCAGTGTGAGCGGGAGGGCCAACAATGAGCAGTTCTTC
CAISVSGRANNEQFF
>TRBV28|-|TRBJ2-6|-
TGTGCCAGCAGCCCGTCTGGTATTAGTGCCAACGTCCTGACTTTC
CASSPSGISANVLTF
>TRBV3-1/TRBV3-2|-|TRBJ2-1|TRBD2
TGTGCCAGCAGCCACACATCCGGGGGGGTCTACAATGAGCAGTTCTTC
CASSHTSGGVYNEQFF
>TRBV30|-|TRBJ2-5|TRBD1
TGTGCCTGGAGGGACAGGGTCGAGACCCAGTACTTC
CAWRDRVETQYF
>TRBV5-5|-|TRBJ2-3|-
TGTGCCAGCAGCCTGGGTGAAGCCAGCACAGATACGCAGTATTTT
CASSLGEASTDTQYF
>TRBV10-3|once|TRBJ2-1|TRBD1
TGTGCCATCAAACAGGGGATGATGGATGAGCAGTTCTTC
CAIKQGMMDEQFF
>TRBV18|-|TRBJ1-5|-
TGTGCCAGCTCACCAGGGCTCAATCAGCCCCAGCATTTT
CASSPGLNQPQHF
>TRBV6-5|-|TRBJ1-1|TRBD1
TGTGCCAGCAGTATGGGACAGATCAGGGCCACTGAAGCTTTCTTT
CASSMGQIRATEAFF
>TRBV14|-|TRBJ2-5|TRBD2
TGTGCCAGCAGCCAAGAACTTAAGGGACTAAGAGAAGAGACCCAGTACTTC
CASSQELKGLREETQYF
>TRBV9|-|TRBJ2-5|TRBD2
TGTGCCAGCAGCTCCCGAGTCGGGGGGGCTGGAGAGACCCAGTACTTC
CASSSRVGGAGETQYF
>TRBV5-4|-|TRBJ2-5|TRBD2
TGTGCCAGCAGCCCGGGACTAGCGGAAGAGACCCAGTACTTC
CASSPGLAEETQYF
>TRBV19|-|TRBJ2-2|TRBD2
TGTGCCAGTAGTATAATAGCGGGAGTCAACACCGGGGAGCTGTTTTTT
CASSIIAGVNTGELFF
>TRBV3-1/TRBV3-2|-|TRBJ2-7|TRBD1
TGTGCCAGCAGCCCCCGGACAGGGTACTACGAGCAGTACTTC
CASSPRTGYYEQYF
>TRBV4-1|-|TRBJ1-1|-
TGCGCCAGCAGCCCCTCAACACTAGAAGCTTTCTTT
CASSPSTLEAFF
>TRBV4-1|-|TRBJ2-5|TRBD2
TGCGCCAGCAGCCAAGGGAGTGGAGCGGGAGGAGAGACCCAGTACTTC
CASSQGSGAGGETQYF
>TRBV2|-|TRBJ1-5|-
TGTGCCAGCAAAACAGGCCCAGAGCCCCAGCATTTT
CASKTGPEPQHF
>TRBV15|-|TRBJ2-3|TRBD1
TGTGCCACCAGCAGAGATGGGACAGGGGGCGGAGATACGCAGTATTTT
CATSRDGTGGGDTQYF
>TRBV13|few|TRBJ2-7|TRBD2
TGTGCCAGCAGCTTCCCTGGGCGGGGGAACTACGAGCAGTACTTC
CASSFPGRGNYEQYF
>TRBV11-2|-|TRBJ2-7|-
TGTGCCAGCAGCTCCTACCGGGGGTACGAGCAGTACTTC
CASSSYRGYEQYF
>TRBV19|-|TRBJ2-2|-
TGTGCCAGTTGGGACGGGAAAGGGAGGCCCGGGGAGCTGTTTTTT
CASWDGKGRPGELFF
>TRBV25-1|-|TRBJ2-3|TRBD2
TGTGCCAGCAGTGAAACTAGCGGGAGGTCGGATACGCAGTATTTT
CASSETSGRSDTQYF
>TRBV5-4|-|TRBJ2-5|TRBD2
TGTGCCAGCAGCCCCGGGGGGCGGGGGGACCCCCAAGAGACCCAGTACTTC
CASSPGGRGDPQETQYF
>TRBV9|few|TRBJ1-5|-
TGTGCCAGCAGCGTAGATCCAGGGGATCAGCCCCAGCATTTT
CASSVDPGDQPQHF